The subject of this entry is one TCR beta chain. This receptor's antigen is unknown. One base away there is no much larger clone; base qualities are not given. The same CDR3 is also encoded by other DNA sequences in this sample. Using the deep immunoSEQ assay, multiplex PCR amplified TCR CDR3 regions from genomic DNA. Extracted genomic DNA from each cell subset was distributed evenly across all wells of several immunoSEQ 96-well plates, and each plate was treated as a replicate. For sorted subsets, approximately 200 ng of genomic DNA, equivalent to around 29,000 T cell genomes, went into each replicate PCR. The purified libraries were quantified using a Qubit 3.0 fluorometer, sized with a Bioanalyzer 2100, and then quantified again using the KAPA Library Quantification kit. Every immunoSEQ 96-well plate was sequenced on a separate single-read 150-cycle Illumina NextSeq 550 flow cell. Turning to the authors' computational methods: Because the immunoSEQ output held only junctional sequences and lacked quality scores, the filtering could not match the filtering applied to full-length reads. To assign V/J genes and CDR3, sequences were annotated against IMGT germline references using PyIR, a Python wrapper for IgBLAST v1.9. Reads with weak V/J assignments (E-value above 1e-6), missing CDR3, stop codons, out-of-frame junctions, or ambiguous translated residues were removed. V3J clonotypes were defined by identical inferred V gene, J gene, and CDR3 amino acid sequence. The percentage overlap between two repertoires was calculated by dividing the number of shared unique clonotypes by the size of the smaller repertoire. Richness of each repertoire was evaluated using RTK rarefaction, the Chao1 estimator, and Recon v2.1 estimates of unobserved clonotypes. For all TCRbeta clonotypes obtained by the gDNA method from four donors, generation probabilities were computed with OLGA. TCRdb's version of the immuneACCESS table is confined to in-frame rearrangements and falls short of the full clone set. An unresolved V gene accounts for under half of the shortfall where checked; the remainder is of unknown origin. That table furnishes V, J and clone size, whereas the DNA furnished D and trimming. Recorded for this sample are a few million clones; under 95% of them occurred a single time. Around 0.4% of the sample belongs to the ten largest clones.

This entry is derived from a study of shared clonotypes between healthy human individuals (dated by TCRdb to the early 2020s). Describing the broader study: A few men and two women, aged 18 to 49 years, made up the cohort. Per donor, leukapheresis produced somewhere between about 0.94 and 9.5 billion PBMCs. Libraries were prepared and TCR repertoires were sequenced by different laboratories using diverse techniques, in order to increase sequencing depth and limit assay-specific biases. For each donor, three plates each were used for CD4 naive and CD4 memory, two plates were used for CD8 naive, and one plate was used for CD8 memory. To estimate repertoire size and how much clonotypes are shared between individuals, the study performed deep sequencing of blood TCR repertoires from roughly five healthy adults. Results the study describes overall, beyond this receptor: Naive subsets generally had larger estimated clonotype richness than memory subsets did. Rarefaction of sorted-subset datasets indicated incomplete sequencing despite the large sequencing depth. Because the study included only a small number of donors, the genetic and exposure-history diversity represented was limited. Based on pairwise subsampling, the degree of clonotype sharing among donors was expected to be affected by sequencing depth. Clonotypes shared by all four sorted-subset donors showed higher generation probabilities than non-shared clonotypes. Sampling was restricted to blood, and TCR repertoires in tissue are likely to differ from TCR repertoires in blood. Across a handful of donors, approximately 5% of naive CD4, around 3.3% of naive CD8, about 2.3% of memory CD4, and roughly 0.41% of memory CD8 clonotypes were shared.

The CDR3 measures 13 amino acids from cysteine to phenylalanine. Kept here is only the CDR3 DNA, which spans 39 bases and is read in frame from base 1. V is reduced by 2 bases and J by 2 bases, leaving a spacing of 6 bases between them. The germline V gene supplies CDR1 SGHTA and CDR2 FQGNSA. The donors were healthy, HIV-negative adults who had no recently reported acute infections or vaccinations. Every donor was a Caucasian adult living in Nashville, Tennessee, USA. CD4+ T cells were enriched through magnetic negative selection, after which naive cells were positively selected on CD45RA and the remaining negative fraction served as the memory subset. Blood was collected by leukapheresis, and PBMCs were isolated by Ficoll-Histopaque density gradient centrifugation and then cryopreserved in liquid nitrogen vapor phase. Analytical flow cytometry was used to check the purity and quantity of each magnetically sorted T cell population. Each sorted fraction had its genomic DNA isolated and then quantified by UV absorbance on a Nanodrop 2000c.

The rearrangement combines TRBV7-2 with TRBJ1-1; no D segment can be confidently identified. The sequenced material came from naive CD4+ T cells from PBMCs. The cell subset or site label, as the study defines it: CD45RA+ positively selected. This receptor was taken from a man younger than 35 in good health. Some clones in this sample may be carry-over from other donors' samples. The nucleotide sequence reads as follows: TGTGCCAGCAGCTTATCCAGAAACACTGAAGCTTTCTTT. Its amino acids are CASSLSRNTEAFF.